The T cell receptor (beta chain) described here comes from a study of T cells in localized non-small cell lung cancer. Study-level points and caveats: Appearing in adjacent lung were a median approximately 50 of the top 100 tumor clones. Of the tissues analyzed, uninvolved adjacent lung showed maximal T cell clonality, greater than tumor. Only one tumor region was sequenced, so heterogeneity remains possible. An association was observed between higher blood T cell density and longer overall survival.

About this clone itself: Antigen unknown.

Sequencing was performed with immunoSEQ multiplex PCR; in TCRdb, only in-frame clones are kept and a portion is missing. The sample has more than 2,000 clones, around 38% seen once; the top ten hold roughly 8%. The TCR sequence derives from a man aged 35 to 69 with stage II lung adenocarcinoma. The sequenced sample was normal lung tissue next to the tumor, obtained before any cancer treatment.

DNA of the CDR3: TGTGCCAGCAGTATAACTTCCTACGAGCAGTACTTC. As protein: CASSITSYEQYF. The rearrangement joins TRBV28 to TRBJ2-7; D not certain. The CDR3 consists of 12 residues. CDR1 MDHEN and CDR2 SYDVKM come from the germline V gene. V was pared by 5 bases and J by 1 base, with 6 bases between.